The 20 T cell receptor beta chains below all came from one sample that was sequenced in a study of blood T cell repertoires in COVID-19. TCRdb keeps only in-frame clones here, not all; method: immunoSEQ multiplex PCR. The profile covers about 100,000 clones, with approximately 80% appearing a single time and 31% taken by the ten largest. Sequencing was carried out using peripheral blood. These receptors originate from a man between 65 and 80 years old with active or convalescent COVID-19.

This clone was picked up one time. The rearrangement uses TRBV6-5 and TRBJ1-3; TRBD1 is a possible D gene (6 bases). The CDR3 is 15 residues long. With 6 bases removed from V and 2 bases from J, the gap between germline ends came to 14 bases. Germline assignment: CDR1 MNHEY and CDR2 SVGAGI. As DNA, the CDR3 is TGTGCCAGCAGAAGCAACAGGGTGCCTGGAAACACCATATATTTT. Translation gives CASRSNRVPGNTIYF.

This clone was found a few times. J is TRBJ1-4 and V is TRBV14; tentative D call: TRBD1 (6 bases). The V end lost 0 bases, the J end lost 15 bases, and 14 bases lay between the germline ends. Per the germline V gene, CDR1 is SGHDN and CDR2 is FVKESK. This CDR3 comprises 13 residues. In DNA, the CDR3 is TGTGCCAGCAGCCAAGATAGAACAGGGAAAATGTTTTTT. It yields the protein CASSQDRTGKMFF.

The V and J genes are TRBV14 and TRBJ2-1, with D possibly matching TRBD2 (6 bases). Germline values: CDR1 SGHDN, CDR2 FVKESK. The CDR3 is 16 amino acids. Deletions cut 0 bases from V and 4 bases from J, with 13 bases between. The CDR3 DNA reads as TGTGCCAGCAGCCAAGAGACGGGACTGTATTACAATGAGCAGTTCTTC. It encodes CASSQETGLYYNEQFF.

This clone has only one observation. The identical CDR3 is also encoded by other nucleotide sequences in the sample. The chain links TRBV3-1 (or the pseudogene TRBV3-2) to TRBJ2-6; 8 bases map to TRBD1. J gave up 17 bases and V 4 bases, and 13 bases lay outside the gene matches. In germline, CDR1 is LGHDT, CDR2 YNNKEL (reference sequence). CDR3 length equals 14 residues. CDR3 DNA sequence: TGTGCCAGCAGCCCGAGGACAGGGCCCGGGGTTTTGACTTTC. This sequence encodes CASSPRTGPGVLTF.

This clone is medium-sized. V usage is TRBV4-1 and J usage is TRBJ2-1; tentatively, D is TRBD2 (6 bases). Germline V gene data show CDR1 as MGHRA and CDR2 as YSYEKL. This CDR3 comprises 16 residues. Trimming took off 3 bases at V and 4 bases at J, with 16 bases between the two ends. The CDR3 sequence is CASSQAFSGRYNEQFF. The CDR3 DNA reads as TGCGCCAGCAGCCAGGCCTTTAGCGGACGGTACAATGAGCAGTTCTTC.

The chain links TRBV11-2 to TRBJ1-2; tentatively, D is TRBD1 (6 bases). The CDR3 has 15 amino acids. From germline, CDR1 is SGHAT and CDR2 FQNNGV. V lost 6 bases, J lost 0 bases, and 14 bases lay in between. DNA of the CDR3: TGTGCCAGCAGTTTCACAGGGCGAGCTAACTATGGCTACACCTTC. Protein product: CASSFTGRANYGYTF.

The chain has TRBV5-1 and TRBJ1-6, with D unclear. Per germline, CDR1 SGHRS and CDR2 YFSETQ. The CDR3 is 15 amino acids. The germline V and J ends were trimmed by 2 bases and 4 bases, with 10 bases remaining between them. The CDR3, as DNA: TGCGCCAGCAGCTTTAGAGGAAAATATAATTCACCCCTCCACTTT. This sequence encodes CASSFRGKYNSPLHF.

In nucleotides, the CDR3 is TGTGCCAGCAGTTACAGGGTCTCCTACGAGCAGTACTTC. As protein: CASSYRVSYEQYF. V and J are TRBV2 and TRBJ2-7; possible D gene TRBD1, 6 bases. The V end lost 5 bases, the J end lost 0 bases, and 8 bases lay between the germline ends. Looked up from germline, CDR1 is SNHLY and CDR2 is FYNNEI. The CDR3 covers 13 residues.

The chain employs TRBV2 and TRBJ2-1; a possible D gene is TRBD2 (7 bases). There are 16 residues in the CDR3. V dropped 5 bases and J dropped 9 bases, with 23 bases sitting between them. Germline CDR1 SNHLY, CDR2 FYNNEI. As DNA, the CDR3 is TGTGCCAGCAGTCCCAGTAGGGGGGGAGTCGTGAGTGAGCAGTTCTTC. Protein sequence: CASSPSRGGVVSEQFF.

The count of this clone is one. The chain recombines TRBV10-3 with TRBJ2-7; maybe TRBD1 (5 bases). The CDR3 spans 13 residues. Deletions cut 2 bases from V and 3 bases from J, with 8 bases between. Germline lookup yields CDR1 ENHRY and CDR2 SYGVKD. The CDR3: CAISEDRNYEQYF. The CDR3 DNA reads TGTGCCATCAGTGAGGACAGAAACTACGAGCAGTACTTC.

This chain links TRBV2 with TRBJ1-1; no reliable D call. With 5 bases removed from V and 0 bases from J, the gap between germline ends came to 10 bases. The CDR3 totals 14 residues. Germline V gene lookup returns CDR1 SNHLY and CDR2 FYNNEI. The CDR3 nucleotides are TGTGCCAGCAGTTACGAGTTTTTGAACACTGAAGCTTTCTTT. Protein: CASSYEFLNTEAFF.

The chain employs TRBV19 and TRBJ2-7, with 10 nucleotides matching TRBD2. V dropped 9 bases and J dropped 4; count of bases not matched to a gene: 12. The CDR3 runs to 15 residues. The V gene's germline CDR1 is LNHDA and CDR2 SQIVND (reference sequence). The CDR3 sequence: CASTPTLAGVYEQYF. In nucleotides, the CDR3 is TGTGCCAGCACACCTACGCTAGCGGGAGTTTACGAGCAGTACTTC.

The gene calls are TRBV14 and TRBJ1-1; D uncertain. Germline values: CDR1 SGHDN, CDR2 FVKESK. The CDR3 runs 12 residues. The ends were cut back, 0 bases at V and 3 bases at J, with 2 bases in the middle. CDR3 nucleotide sequence: TGTGCCAGCAGCCAAGACGACACTGAAGCTTTCTTT. It encodes CASSQDDTEAFF.

The chain carries TRBV4-2 and TRBJ2-4, with TRBD1 as a possible D gene (6 bases). This CDR3 is built from 17 residues. Germline V gene lookup returns CDR1 LGHNA and CDR2 YNFKEQ. Trimming left V 6 bases short and J 0 bases short, with 18 bases between. The CDR3, as DNA: TGTGCCAGCAGAGACCTAAACAGGGACCTAGCCAAAAACATTCAGTACTTC. Translated: CASRDLNRDLAKNIQYF.

The chain is built from TRBV24-1 and TRBJ2-1, with D possibly being TRBD1 (5 bases). Germline CDR1 KGHDR, CDR2 SFDVKD. The ends were cut back, 5 bases at V and 2 bases at J, with 15 bases in the middle. The CDR3 length is 16 residues. The CDR3, as DNA: TGTGCCACCAGTGGTGTCGTCCAGGGTCCCTACAATGAGCAGTTCTTC. Translation gives CATSGVVQGPYNEQFF.

V is TRBV7-8 and J is TRBJ2-7, with 10 bases fitting TRBD1. This CDR3 contains 17 residues. The V gene's germline CDR1 is SGHVS and CDR2 FQNEAQ. Trimming at V came to 5 bases and at J to 1 base, leaving 11 bases not matched to a gene. The CDR3 reads CASSPDTGTGASYEQYF. The CDR3 coding sequence is TGTGCCAGCAGCCCTGATACCGGGACAGGGGCTTCCTACGAGCAGTACTTC.

This clone has only one observation. The DNA of the CDR3 is TGTGCCAGCTCAAAAGCCGGGACAGGGGGCGAGCAGTACTTC. Its protein product is CASSKAGTGGEQYF. The chain has TRBV18 and TRBJ2-7; 11 positions agree with TRBD1. Germline V gives CDR1 KGHSH, CDR2 LQKENI. V was clipped by 5 bases and J by 6 bases; unmatched bases: 6. The CDR3 totals 14 residues.

The V call is TRBV6-4, the J call TRBJ2-7; 10 bases are shared with TRBD2. V shed 6 bases and J 3 bases; nucleotides not matched to a gene: 2. This CDR3 is 13 amino acids long. Germline V CDR1 and CDR2: MRHNA, SNTAGT. CDR3 in amino acids: CASSPSGSYEQYF. As DNA, the CDR3 is TGTGCCAGCAGCCCTAGCGGGAGCTACGAGCAGTACTTC.

The V call is TRBV15, the J call TRBJ2-7; 12 nucleotides agree with TRBD1. Per germline, CDR1 LNHNV and CDR2 YYDKDF (reference sequence). The CDR3 spans 15 residues. The V segment lost 4 bases and the J segment 4 bases; nucleotides outside the gene matches: 5. The CDR3, as DNA: TGTGCCACCAGCACAGCGGGACAGGGGGCGTACGAGCAGTACTTC. The encoded protein is CATSTAGQGAYEQYF. Variable domain in full (rest from reference TRBV15 and TRBJ2-7): DAMVIQNPRYQVTQFGKPVTLSCSQTLNHNVMYWYQQKSSQAPKLLFHYYDKDFNNEADTPDNFQSRRPNTSFCFLDIRSPGLGDTAMYLCATSTAGQGAYEQYFGPGTRLTVT.

The V and J genes are TRBV7-3 and TRBJ1-2; TRBD1 might be the D (5 bases). The germline V gene encodes CDR1 SGHTA and CDR2 FQGTGA. Trimming cost V 4 bases and J 6 bases, with 12 bases left between them. The CDR3 is 13 amino acids. Here the CDR3 reads CASSSQGADGYTF. In nucleotides, the CDR3 is TGTGCCAGCAGCTCTCAGGGTGCGGATGGCTACACCTTC.